This entry is about one T cell receptor beta chain. The sample comes from a study of blood T cell repertoires in COVID-19. Study details: The study drew acute and convalescent COVID-19 samples from the United States, Italy and Spain.

Some clones are missing from TCRdb's copy, which holds only in-frame ones; the method was immunoSEQ multiplex PCR. Of more than 200,000 clones listed, around 87% are singletons. Each participant's cohort was designated according to participant-reported clinical history. Recovery among Cohort 3 donors was established by two negative PCRs, clearance, or symptom resolution. The CDR3 consists of 15 residues. Germline values: CDR1 MNHEY, CDR2 SMNVEV (reference sequence). The V and J ends lost 6 bases and 4 bases respectively, with 19 bases between them. The specimen sequenced was PBMCs or T cells enriched from blood (not recorded which). The chain carries TRBV27 and TRBJ2-7, with TRBD1 as a possible D gene (5 bases). The source of this sequence is a woman in her forties or fifties who had recovered from COVID-19. The CDR3: CASRQGAPTNYEQYF. The DNA for the CDR3 is TGTGCCAGCAGGCAAGGGGCTCCCACTAATTACGAGCAGTACTTC.